The sequence of this TCR beta chain was determined in a study of blood T cell repertoires in COVID-19. Sequenced by immunoSEQ multiplex PCR; TCRdb stores in-frame clones only, minus some. The table records around 190,000 clones, roughly 76% of them present only once. Germline values: CDR1 MNHEY, CDR2 SMNVEV (reference sequence). The CDR3 is made up of 15 amino acids. V lost 7 bases to trimming and J lost 4 bases; unmatched junction nucleotides: 8. The clonotype originates from a middle-aged woman with COVID-19, enrolled during active disease. Sequenced input: peripheral blood. The rearrangement links TRBV27 to TRBJ1-1; 11 nucleotides match TRBD1. The CDR3 nucleotides are TGTGCCAGCACCCCCGCGGGACAGGGGGTCACTGAAGCTTTCTTT. This codes for CASTPAGQGVTEAFF.